This T cell receptor (beta chain) was retrieved from a study of T cells in Graves' hyperthyroidism and ophthalmopathy (dated by TCRdb to 2018 to 2020). Study-level background: Peripheral blood was collected at initial diagnosis, before any treatment. Prospective prediction of ophthalmopathy was tested in an independent validation cohort of some 20 hyperthyroidism patients and some 17 patients who later progressed to ophthalmopathy. The roughly 94 discovery patients were randomly split 7:3 into training and test sets. The paper describes TCR Vbeta CDR3 sequencing of 140 or so peripheral blood samples, made up of 40 to 45 ophthalmopathy patients, 70 to 75 hyperthyroidism patients and roughly 17 progressor patients. The study also compared thyroid tissue and blood T-cell repertoires from 6 or 7 Graves' hyperthyroidism patients. After blood sampling, hyperthyroidism patients were treated with methimazole at a starting dose of 30 mg daily, and ophthalmopathy patients were treated with high-dose intravenous methylprednisolone. TCR V-J signatures able to tell the groups apart were searched for in a discovery cohort of 100 or so patients, of whom about 40 had Graves' ophthalmopathy and 55 to 65 had stable Graves' hyperthyroidism. On the study overall, not on this receptor specifically: Ophthalmopathy was separated from stable hyperthyroidism by a 13 V-J signature model, with around 90% sensitivity and 81% to 83% specificity obtained in cross-validation and 80%/75% obtained in testing. Most expanded thyroid clonotypes (frequency above 0.001) were also detected in blood, suggesting blood repertoires may reflect thyroid immune responses. In validation, the model predicted progression to ophthalmopathy a median of 6.5 months before onset, with around 70% sensitivity and roughly 72% specificity. Sample size was not statistically predetermined, and blinding of investigators to group allocation was not performed.

TCR beta CDR3 regions were amplified from RNA transcripts. A first-round RT-PCR of the TCR CDR3 used the HTBI primer set with the Qiagen OneStep RT-PCR kit. Libraries were constructed in a second round of multiplex PCR, after which size selection and purification were carried out. The libraries were sequenced on an Illumina HiSeq2000 using paired-end 100 bp reads. The original methods were these. SOAPnuke was used to process the raw data, removing reads that contained adapters or uncalled bases, had a mean Phred below 15, or lacked an exact match to the constant primer or identifier. High-quality paired reads were merged with COPE v1.2.5, and unique nucleotide sequences were defined as clonotypes. MiTCR v1.1 was used to align the clonotypes against IMGT TRBV, TRBD and TRBJ reference segments. Analysis was restricted to V-J combinations with a frequency above 0.0001, which covered roughly 99% of repertoires. The TCS score was defined as F50 (clonal expansion) divided by E x V (chaos), with BLOSUM62-based TCRdist calculated between CDR3 peptides within each V-J. Welch's t-statistics and random forest reduced some 510 V-J features to fewer than 15, which were used in a naive Bayes classifier (R e1071). Thyroid-blood repertoire similarity was quantified with the Morisita-Horn index. In TCRdb, the public reads were trimmed at Q25 with fastp and aligned with MiXCR, with productive beta chains retained. Each entry merges the rows of one CDR3 protein and shows their most common DNA and genes. The V and J calls and clone size come from TCRdb's table, not from the authors' own analysis. This sample lists around 800,000 distinct CDR3 sequences; 35% to 40% were detected once. The top ten clonotypes cover more than 7% of the sample.

Details on this clonotype: There is no known antigen for this receptor. The sample holds no much larger clone one base away, and base qualities are not on file.

Stable Graves' hyperthyroidism was defined as no progression to ophthalmopathy during 18 months of follow-up. Hyperthyroidism patients were aged 18 to 65 years and newly diagnosed, with disease duration of less than 2 months. Patients with uncontrolled infections, other autoimmune diseases, pregnancy or lactation were excluded. Clinical symptoms, serum thyroxine and TRAb, thyroid ultrasound, and orbital computed tomography formed the basis for the diagnoses. PBMCs were separated from approximately 10 ml of fresh peripheral blood using Ficoll-Paque density gradient centrifugation. Trizol reagent was used to extract total RNA, and RNA quality was then checked on an Agilent 2100 Bioanalyzer. Reading the germline V gene gives CDR1 SQVTM and CDR2 ANQGSEA. The germline ends are 12 bases apart after V is trimmed by 8 bases and J by 11 bases. Including the terminal cysteine and phenylalanine, the CDR3 comprises 9 residues. The kept DNA is CDR3 alone, 27 bases in frame from the first base.

Sequencing was carried out using blood. This clonotype was sampled from a man between 18 and 35 years old with Graves' hyperthyroidism. This chain is built from TRBV29-1 and TRBJ1-1; the D gene is not confidently resolved. The nucleotides are TGCAGCAGTCGCGAAAAGGCTTTCTTT. Its protein product is CSSREKAFF.